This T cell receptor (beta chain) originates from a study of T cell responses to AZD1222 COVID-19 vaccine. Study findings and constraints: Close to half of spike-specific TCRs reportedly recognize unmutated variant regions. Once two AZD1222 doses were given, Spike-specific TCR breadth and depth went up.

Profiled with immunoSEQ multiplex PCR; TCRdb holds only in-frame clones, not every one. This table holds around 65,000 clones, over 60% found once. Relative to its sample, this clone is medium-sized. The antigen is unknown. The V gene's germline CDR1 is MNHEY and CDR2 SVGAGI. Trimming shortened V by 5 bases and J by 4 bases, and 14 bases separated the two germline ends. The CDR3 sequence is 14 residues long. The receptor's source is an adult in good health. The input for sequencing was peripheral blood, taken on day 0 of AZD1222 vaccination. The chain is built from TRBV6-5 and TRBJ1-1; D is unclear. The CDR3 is CASSITPIGTEAFF. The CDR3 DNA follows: TGTGCCAGCAGTATCACCCCGATCGGCACTGAAGCTTTCTTT.